Presented here are 16 T cell receptor beta chains from one specimen sequenced in a study of chemoradiotherapy in HPV16-positive cancers. Generated by immunoSEQ multiplex PCR, the TCRdb table keeps only in-frame clones and is missing some. The sample has 9,000 to 15,000 clones, around 75% seen once. The material was obtained from a patient who underwent chemoradiotherapy. The receptors were sampled from a human donor with HPV-associated anogenital cancer.

This clone was recorded once. The gene calls are TRBV5-1 and TRBJ2-7, with no clear D. The V gene lost 0 bases and the J gene lost 0 bases, with 7 bases spanning the gap. Germline loops: CDR1 SGHRS, CDR2 YFSETQ. The CDR3 has 14 amino acids. For the CDR3, the DNA is TGCGCCAGCAGCTTGGACCCTAGCTCCTACGAGCAGTACTTC. This gives the protein CASSLDPSSYEQYF.

This clone was recorded once. This chain uses TRBV7-2 with TRBJ2-1, with D uncertain. Trimming took 2 bases from V and 9 from J, leaving 14 bases between them. Per the germline V gene, CDR1 is SGHTA and CDR2 is FQGNSA. The CDR3 extends over 14 amino acids. This CDR3 reads CASSLTPSIVEQFF. The CDR3 DNA reads TGTGCCAGCAGCTTAACCCCCTCGATCGTTGAGCAGTTCTTC.

This clone turned up a few times. The rearrangement joins TRBV28 to TRBJ1-3, with D unresolved. In germline, CDR1 is MDHEN, CDR2 SYDVKM. The CDR3 is made up of 14 amino acids. V was trimmed by 5 bases and J by 2 bases, leaving 10 bases between them. CDR3 residues: CASSSYSTGNTIYF. CDR3 sequence (DNA): TGTGCCAGCAGTAGCTACAGTACTGGAAACACCATATATTTT.

The V and J genes are TRBV28 and TRBJ2-1; the D gene is possibly TRBD1 (6 bases). This CDR3 has 15 amino acids. Trimming pared 10 bases from V and 3 bases from J, leaving 19 bases between. CDR1 and CDR2 (germline): MDHEN, SYDVKM. The CDR3 DNA reads as TGTGCCACCCTACGCCAGGGGTTTTTCTACAATGAGCAGTTCTTC. The encoded protein is CATLRQGFFYNEQFF.

V and J are TRBV5-1 and TRBJ2-5; 10 positions match TRBD2. Germline-derived CDR1 and CDR2 are SGHRS and YFSETQ. V lost 3 bases to trimming and J lost 5 bases; unmatched junction nucleotides: 16. The CDR3 consists of 18 residues. The CDR3 protein is CASSWGLAGDRRRETQYF. DNA for the CDR3: TGCGCCAGCAGCTGGGGGCTAGCGGGAGACAGGCGGCGGGAGACCCAGTACTTC.

The chain employs TRBV25-1 and TRBJ2-3; D remains unclear. CDR1 is MGHDK and CDR2 is SYGVNS in the germline V gene. The CDR3 extends over 13 amino acids. The ends were cut back, 2 bases at V and 2 bases at J, with 5 bases in the middle. For the CDR3, the DNA is TGTGCCAGCAGTGAAGTAACCACAGATACGCAGTATTTT. It translates to CASSEVTTDTQYF.

The rearrangement links TRBV5-4 to TRBJ1-1, with D maybe TRBD1 (6 bases). CDR3 length equals 13 residues. Germline V CDR1 and CDR2: SGHNT, YYREEE (reference sequence). V gave up 6 bases and J gave up 5 bases, with 14 bases separating them. CDR3 DNA: TGTGCCAGCACCCTGGAGGGGGGGACTGAAGCTTTCTTT. Protein: CASTLEGGTEAFF.

The gene calls are TRBV19 and TRBJ1-1; D unresolved. The CDR3 totals 13 residues. The ends were cut back, 1 base at V and 3 bases at J, with 6 bases in the middle. Germline V CDR1 and CDR2: LNHDA, SQIVND (reference sequence). The CDR3 is CASSIVYDTEAFF. The CDR3 DNA follows: TGTGCCAGTAGTATAGTCTACGACACTGAAGCTTTCTTT.

The CDR3 reads CASSLFQGGYNEQFF. The CDR3 DNA sequence: TGTGCCAGCAGCTTATTCCAGGGAGGCTACAATGAGCAGTTCTTC. The V call is TRBV11-1, the J call TRBJ2-1, with D perhaps TRBD2 (6 bases). V lost 2 bases, J lost 3 bases, and 11 bases lay in between. The CDR3 consists of 15 residues. Germline V gene sequence: CDR1 SGHAT, CDR2 FQDESV (reference sequence).

The chain couples TRBV2 to TRBJ2-1; D perhaps matches TRBD2 (5 bases). Germline V gives CDR1 SNHLY, CDR2 FYNNEI. V was clipped by 4 bases and J by 5 bases, with 12 bases between them. This CDR3 is 14 amino acids long. CDR3 amino acids: CASSGGTTNNEQFF. In DNA, the CDR3 is TGTGCCAGCAGTGGCGGCACGACTAACAATGAGCAGTTCTTC.

CDR3 DNA sequence: TGTGCCAGCAAGAGGCAGGGCGGAGGAAACACCATATATTTT. This sequence encodes CASKRQGGGNTIYF. J is TRBJ1-3 and V is TRBV28, with a tentative D call TRBD1 (5 bases). The V gene lost 7 bases and the J gene lost 4 bases, with 14 bases spanning the gap. Germline lookup yields CDR1 MDHEN and CDR2 SYDVKM. The CDR3 totals 14 residues.

J is TRBJ1-5 and V is TRBV5-5; TRBD1 matches 7 bases. The CDR3 is made up of 14 amino acids. Trimming at V came to 4 bases and at J to 3 bases, leaving 4 bases not matched to a gene. CDR1 and CDR2 from the germline V gene are SGHKS and YYEKEE (reference sequence). DNA for the CDR3: TGTGCCAGCAGCATAGGGACAGCCAATCAGCCCCAGCATTTT. Translation gives CASSIGTANQPQHF.

The chain recombines TRBV5-6 with TRBJ2-5; 10 bases are a match to TRBD2. Looked up from germline, CDR1 is SGHDT and CDR2 is YYEEEE. This CDR3 spans 15 amino acids. V trimming: 4 bases; J trimming: 3 bases; junction bases outside the gene matches: 6. CDR3 residues: CASSKPGTSEETQYF. As DNA, the CDR3 is TGTGCCAGCAGCAAACCCGGGACTAGCGAAGAGACCCAGTACTTC. The full variable domain, completed using reference TRBV5-6 and TRBJ2-5, is DAGVTQSPTHLIKTRGQQVTLRCSPKSGHDTVSWYQQALGQGPQFIFQYYEEEERQRGNFPDRFSGHQFPNYSSELNVNALLLGDSALYLCASSKPGTSEETQYFGPGTRLLVL.

The chain links TRBV7-9 to TRBJ1-2; D is unclear. Trimming pared 5 bases from V and 4 bases from J, leaving 14 bases between. Germline values: CDR1 SEHNR, CDR2 FQNEAQ (reference sequence). This CDR3 is 14 amino acids long. This CDR3 reads CASSPPGIGYGYTF. The CDR3 DNA sequence: TGTGCCAGCAGCCCCCCGGGGATTGGCTATGGCTACACCTTC.

This clone appeared once. The rearrangement uses TRBV29-1 and TRBJ1-1; D uncertain. The CDR3 loop spans 13 amino acids. Germline lookup yields CDR1 SQVTM and CDR2 ANQGSEA. Trimming pared 3 bases from V and 0 bases from J, leaving 8 bases between. This CDR3 is CSVEFGMNTEAFF. The CDR3 region has the DNA TGCAGCGTTGAGTTTGGGATGAACACTGAAGCTTTCTTT.

Only one count was recorded for this clone. The chain recombines TRBV28 with TRBJ2-7, with D maybe TRBD2 (5 bases). The ends were cut back, 6 bases at V and 4 bases at J, with 13 bases in the middle. There are 13 residues in the CDR3. Germline lookup yields CDR1 MDHEN and CDR2 SYDVKM. In nucleotides, the CDR3 is TGTGCCAGCAGCCCGGACTTGATTTACGAGCAGTACTTC. As protein: CASSPDLIYEQYF. Variable domain in full (rest from reference TRBV28 and TRBJ2-7): DVKVTQSSRYLVKRTGEKVFLECVQDMDHENMFWYRQDPGLGLRLIYFSYDVKMKEKGDIPEGYSVSREKKERFSLILESASTNQTSMYLCASSPDLIYEQYFGPGTRLTVT.